A selection of T cell receptor beta chains follows, all from one sample in a study of molecular identifiers for immune sequencing clone quantification. TCRdb re-called the PCR reads with MiXCR, one entry per CDR3 protein. The sample records hundreds of thousands of distinct CDR3 sequences, 25% being singletons. Sequenced material: naive CD8+ T cells from blood, with Jurkat cell RNA spiked in. Source of these receptors: a human donor in good health. Some libraries in this study had Jurkat cell RNA spiked in. Each CDR3 is given with its conserved first and last residue. D genes are given only for firm matches. Not every row has a clone size; where given, it reads once, few, many or a size class.

D gene,J gene,clone size,CDR3 length,V gene,CDR3 DNA,CDR3 protein
.,TRBJ1-2,few,14,TRBV20-1,TGCAGTGCTAGAGATGTGCAGGAGTCATATGGCTACACCTTC,CSARDVQESYGYTF
.,TRBJ2-7,many,12,TRBV5-4,TGTGCCAGCAGCTTGGTGGCAGACGAGCAGTACTTC,CASSLVADEQYF
.,TRBJ2-3,many,13,TRBV28,TGTGCCAGCAGTTTTGGTAGCACAGATACGCAGTATTTT,CASSFGSTDTQYF
.,TRBJ1-5,many,20,TRBV28,TGTGCCAGCAGTTTTTGGGTAGGACAGAGCCTAGGGATAGGCAATCAGCCCCAGCATTTT,CASSFWVGQSLGIGNQPQHF
.,TRBJ2-7,.,14,TRBV7-2,TGTGCCAGCAGCTTAGCGGCGGCCGAATACGAGCAGTACTTC,CASSLAAAEYEQYF
.,TRBJ2-7,few,13,TRBV6-6,TGTGCCAGCAGTTCCGACACCTCCTACGAGCAGTACTTC,CASSSDTSYEQYF
TRBD2,TRBJ2-7,.,15,TRBV4-2,TGTGCCAGCAGCCAAGGACTAGCGGGAGTAAGGGAGCAGTACTTC,CASSQGLAGVREQYF
TRBD1,TRBJ1-1,many,16,TRBV12-5,TGTGCTAGTGGTTTGGTACTGGGACAGGCGGGGAATGAGGCTTTCTTT,CASGLVLGQAGNEAFF
.,TRBJ2-7,.,12,TRBV20-1,TGCAGTGCTAGACAGCTTTCCTACGAGCAGTACTTC,CSARQLSYEQYF
TRBD2,TRBJ2-7,few,15,TRBV20-1,TGCAGTGCTAGAGCAGGAAGGACTAGCGGCTACGAGCAGTACTTC,CSARAGRTSGYEQYF
.,TRBJ2-5,once,13,TRBV9,TGTGCCAGCAGCAACAGCCTCCAAGAGACCCAGTACTTC,CASSNSLQETQYF
.,TRBJ2-3,many,15,TRBV5-6,TGTGCCAGCAGCCCGGGACTCCTAGGCACAGATACGCAGTATTTT,CASSPGLLGTDTQYF
.,TRBJ1-6,.,14,TRBV27,TGTGCCAGCAGCGAAATGCCCAACTATGGGACCCTCCACTTT,CASSEMPNYGTLHF
.,TRBJ1-5,few,15,TRBV6-2/TRBV6-3,TGTGCCAGCGACGAGGTTGGGGGGGGGAATCAGCCCCAGCATTTT,CASDEVGGGNQPQHF
.,TRBJ2-2,.,16,TRBV5-3,TGTGCCAGCAGCCGAATCGAAACAGGGAGCACCGGGGAGCTGTTTTTT,CASSRIETGSTGELFF
.,TRBJ2-2,few,17,TRBV5-1,TGCGCCAGCAGCCCCAATAGCCGAAACCCGAACACCGGGGAGCTGTTTTTT,CASSPNSRNPNTGELFF
.,TRBJ2-2,few,15,TRBV7-9,TGTGCCAGCAGCTTACCTTCCGCGGGTACCGGGGAGCTGTTTTTT,CASSLPSAGTGELFF
TRBD1,TRBJ1-2,few,17,TRBV14,TGTGCCAGCAGCCATCCCGACCTTAAAGGGACAGCCTATGGCTACACCTTC,CASSHPDLKGTAYGYTF
.,TRBJ1-1,few,14,TRBV20-1,TGCAGTGCTGCACGCAGGGGAGGGAGACCTGAAGCTTTCTTT,CSAARRGGRPEAFF
.,TRBJ2-1,few,14,TRBV11-2,TGTGCCAGCAGCTCCCGGAACTCCTACAATGTGCAGTTCTTC,CASSSRNSYNVQFF
TRBD1,TRBJ1-2,.,14,TRBV10-3,TGTGCCATCAAAACGACAGGGGAAACCTATGGCTACACCTTC,CAIKTTGETYGYTF
TRBD1,TRBJ2-7,few,13,TRBV7-9,TGTGCCAGCAGACCCGGACAGGCTTACGAGCAGTACTTC,CASRPGQAYEQYF
.,TRBJ1-2,.,12,TRBV5-1,TGCGCCAGCAGTAATGCTAACTATGGCTACACCTTC,CASSNANYGYTF
.,TRBJ2-7,many,13,TRBV3-1,TGTGCCAGCAGCCAGTACGGAGTTTACGAGCAGTACTTC,CASSQYGVYEQYF
TRBD1,TRBJ1-1,.,12,TRBV19,TGTGCCAGTATACAGGGGGTCCCTGAAGCTTTCTTT,CASIQGVPEAFF
.,TRBJ2-2,few,16,TRBV25-1,TGTGCCAGCAGTGACGTGGACAGCTCGAACACCGGGGAGCCGTTTTTT,CASSDVDSSNTGEPFF
TRBD1,TRBJ2-1,many,15,TRBV5-6,TGTGCCAGCAGCTTACCGGGACAGCAATACAATGAGCAGTTCTTC,CASSLPGQQYNEQFF
.,TRBJ1-1,.,14,TRBV27,TGTGCCAGCAGTTTGCTCGGAATACAAGGGGGAGCTTTCTTT,CASSLLGIQGGAFF
.,TRBJ2-3,many,14,TRBV10-3,TGTGCCATCAGTGAAGGGCAGGGACCCGATACGCAGTATTTT,CAISEGQGPDTQYF
TRBD1,TRBJ2-3,few,19,TRBV28,TGTGCCAGCAGTACAGGGGGTATTGGTCCCGGGTCGTTAATATATACGCAGTATTTT,CASSTGGIGPGSLIYTQYF
.,TRBJ2-7,many,12,TRBV29-1,TGCAGCGTTCAGGACCAGAAGTACGAGCAGTACTTC,CSVQDQKYEQYF
.,TRBJ2-5,many,18,TRBV28,TGTGCCAGCAGTTTATTGGCGCGTCAGCAAGCGGAGCAAGAGACCCAGTACTTC,CASSLLARQQAEQETQYF
.,TRBJ2-7,many,14,TRBV7-2,TGTGCCAGCAGCTTCCCAGGTTTACCCTACGAGCAGTACTTC,CASSFPGLPYEQYF
.,TRBJ2-7,many,14,TRBV7-3,TGTGCCAGCAGCCCGGACGCTGTCTCCTACGAGCAGTACTTC,CASSPDAVSYEQYF
.,TRBJ1-6,few,17,TRBV7-6,TGTGCCAGCAGCCGGTCAGGGGAAAGGGCCTATAATTCACCCCTCCACTTT,CASSRSGERAYNSPLHF
.,TRBJ2-3,few,15,TRBV5-4,TGTGCCAGCAGCTTGGATCCGGGGTTGGCAGATACGCAGTATTTT,CASSLDPGLADTQYF
.,TRBJ2-6,.,19,TRBV7-6,TGTGCCAGCAGCTTAAGCGCGCACGAACTTAACTCTGGGGCCAACGTCCTGACTTTC,CASSLSAHELNSGANVLTF
.,TRBJ2-5,.,14,TRBV7-3,TGTGCCAGCAGCTTAACGGGAGTGGGGGAGACCCAGTACTTC,CASSLTGVGETQYF
.,TRBJ2-7,many,14,TRBV7-6,TGTGCCAGCAGCTTAGCCCGGGGCCCCTACGAGCAGTACTTC,CASSLARGPYEQYF
.,TRBJ2-2,few,13,TRBV20-1,TGCAGTGCTAGAGTGCAGGGTGCCGGGGAGCTGTTTTTT,CSARVQGAGELFF
.,TRBJ1-5,.,15,TRBV10-3,TGTGCCATCAGTGAGTCGGGGTTCCTAGATCAGCCCCAGCATTTT,CAISESGFLDQPQHF
.,TRBJ2-3,many,16,TRBV24-1,TGTGCCACCAGTGATAGTACAGCGGGCTTCACAGATACGCAGTATTTT,CATSDSTAGFTDTQYF
.,TRBJ1-5,many,15,TRBV6-1,TGTGCCAGCCTCGAGGGGGAGTATAGCAATCAGCCCCAGCATTTT,CASLEGEYSNQPQHF
.,TRBJ1-3,many,15,TRBV14,TGCGCCAGCAGCCAAGGCCGGACCTCTGGAAACACCATATATTTT,CASSQGRTSGNTIYF
TRBD1,TRBJ1-4,.,14,TRBV7-6,TGTACCAGCAGCTTAGGACAGGGGGCTGAAAAACTGTTTTTT,CTSSLGQGAEKLFF
.,TRBJ1-1,.,16,TRBV27,TGTGCCAGCAGCCCGGAGGCTCCAGGGCTGAACACTGCAGCTTTCTTT,CASSPEAPGLNTAAFF
.,TRBJ1-1,.,17,TRBV20-1,TGCAGTGCGACGTATTATCCCGGGGGTATGCTGAACACTGAAGCTTTCTTT,CSATYYPGGMLNTEAFF
TRBD2,TRBJ2-7,.,15,TRBV19,TGTGCCAGTAGTATAGTAGCGGGGGTAGGATACGCGCAGTACTTC,CASSIVAGVGYAQYF
TRBD2,TRBJ2-3,many,14,TRBV28,TGTGCCAGCAGTTCTAGCGGGAGGGCAGATACGCAGTATTTT,CASSSSGRADTQYF